The rows below give T cell receptor beta chains drawn from one sample of a study of early T cells in non-severe SARS-CoV-2 infection. TCRdb recomputed calls from the 5' RACE reads with MiXCR, one row per CDR3 protein. The sample has just over 95,000 distinct CDR3 sequences, roughly 9.6% seen once; the top ten hold roughly 4.5%. Sequencing used whole blood, obtained at baseline. The receptors shown here come from an adult who was a healthcare worker with PCR-confirmed SARS-CoV-2 infection or an uninfected control (not recorded which). CDR3s include the opening cysteine and the closing phenylalanine or tryptophan. Each record gives: clone size, V gene, CDR3 length, D gene, J gene, CDR3 protein. The D gene is left open where the match is weak. Only some rows state a clone size, as once, few, many or a class for expanded clones.

clone size: many
V gene: TRBV14
CDR3 length: 17
D gene: NA
J gene: TRBJ2-7
CDR3 protein: CASSVQTRFRSYYEQYF

clone size: few
V gene: TRBV5-1
CDR3 length: 13
D gene: NA
J gene: TRBJ1-2
CDR3 protein: CASSLDGAVGYTF

clone size: many
V gene: TRBV10-2
CDR3 length: 13
D gene: NA
J gene: TRBJ1-6
CDR3 protein: CASSGARGSPLHF

clone size: few
V gene: TRBV5-1
CDR3 length: 14
D gene: TRBD1
J gene: TRBJ2-5
CDR3 protein: CASSPPGQGETQYF

clone size: NA
V gene: TRBV19
CDR3 length: 12
D gene: NA
J gene: TRBJ2-2
CDR3 protein: CATGGQFGELFF

clone size: NA
V gene: TRBV6-2/TRBV6-3
CDR3 length: 15
D gene: NA
J gene: TRBJ2-4
CDR3 protein: CASSPLTLAKNIQYF

clone size: few
V gene: TRBV7-2
CDR3 length: 13
D gene: NA
J gene: TRBJ1-3
CDR3 protein: CASSPSTENTIYF

clone size: NA
V gene: TRBV19
CDR3 length: 12
D gene: NA
J gene: TRBJ2-1
CDR3 protein: CAAGTYNNEQFF

clone size: few
V gene: TRBV11-2
CDR3 length: 17
D gene: TRBD1
J gene: TRBJ2-3
CDR3 protein: CASSPRGGQVFADTQYF

clone size: NA
V gene: TRBV12-3/TRBV12-4
CDR3 length: 14
D gene: NA
J gene: TRBJ1-1
CDR3 protein: CASIVEPGPFPAFF

clone size: many
V gene: TRBV5-4
CDR3 length: 15
D gene: TRBD1
J gene: TRBJ2-7
CDR3 protein: CASSPRGQGINEQYF

clone size: few
V gene: TRBV5-1
CDR3 length: 15
D gene: NA
J gene: TRBJ2-3
CDR3 protein: CASSLVRQGIDTQYF

clone size: NA
V gene: TRBV20-1
CDR3 length: 13
D gene: TRBD1
J gene: TRBJ1-2
CDR3 protein: CSADVGTGGGYTF

clone size: few
V gene: TRBV6-5
CDR3 length: 18
D gene: NA
J gene: TRBJ1-2
CDR3 protein: CASSYAFRGSNLNYGYTF

clone size: many
V gene: TRBV20-1
CDR3 length: 18
D gene: NA
J gene: TRBJ2-1
CDR3 protein: CSARDGAVAMGFTNEQFF

clone size: NA
V gene: TRBV5-5
CDR3 length: 13
D gene: NA
J gene: TRBJ2-5
CDR3 protein: CASRTDPQETQYF

clone size: NA
V gene: TRBV7-9
CDR3 length: 15
D gene: NA
J gene: TRBJ2-4
CDR3 protein: CASSPPGLAKNIQYF

clone size: many
V gene: TRBV11-3
CDR3 length: 16
D gene: TRBD2
J gene: TRBJ2-1
CDR3 protein: CASSLGGLAGVNEQFF

clone size: few
V gene: TRBV10-2
CDR3 length: 14
D gene: TRBD2
J gene: TRBJ2-1
CDR3 protein: CASHQAGVYNEQFF

clone size: few
V gene: TRBV20-1
CDR3 length: 13
D gene: TRBD2
J gene: TRBJ2-5
CDR3 protein: CSAPAGNQETQYF

clone size: many
V gene: TRBV20-1
CDR3 length: 16
D gene: TRBD1
J gene: TRBJ1-5
CDR3 protein: CSARTGLRASNQPQHF

clone size: many
V gene: TRBV5-4
CDR3 length: 14
D gene: NA
J gene: TRBJ2-7
CDR3 protein: CASSLQGVSYEQYF

clone size: many
V gene: TRBV7-9
CDR3 length: 18
D gene: TRBD2
J gene: TRBJ2-7
CDR3 protein: CASSQTVSTAGYSGEQYF

clone size: NA
V gene: TRBV10-3
CDR3 length: 16
D gene: NA
J gene: TRBJ2-5
CDR3 protein: CAISSRDPKDQETQYF

clone size: few
V gene: TRBV9
CDR3 length: 13
D gene: TRBD1
J gene: TRBJ1-5
CDR3 protein: CASSEQGNQPQHF

clone size: NA
V gene: TRBV19
CDR3 length: 14
D gene: TRBD1
J gene: TRBJ1-5
CDR3 protein: CASSTRGLNQPQHF

clone size: many
V gene: TRBV6-1
CDR3 length: 15
D gene: NA
J gene: TRBJ1-1
CDR3 protein: CASSVQGNMNTEAFF

clone size: NA
V gene: TRBV9
CDR3 length: 16
D gene: TRBD1
J gene: TRBJ1-1
CDR3 protein: CASSAGTGEGHTEAFF

clone size: few
V gene: TRBV20-1
CDR3 length: 16
D gene: NA
J gene: TRBJ2-2
CDR3 protein: CSALPGTGLNTGELFF

clone size: few
V gene: TRBV19
CDR3 length: 15
D gene: NA
J gene: TRBJ2-6
CDR3 protein: CASSVQGSGANVLTF

clone size: NA
V gene: TRBV6-1
CDR3 length: 16
D gene: NA
J gene: TRBJ1-2
CDR3 protein: CASSEAEGDLNYGYTF

clone size: few
V gene: TRBV12-3/TRBV12-4
CDR3 length: 15
D gene: NA
J gene: TRBJ1-5
CDR3 protein: CASSLALTDLQPQHF

clone size: few
V gene: TRBV10-1
CDR3 length: 15
D gene: TRBD2
J gene: TRBJ2-1
CDR3 protein: CASALTSGSYNEQFF

clone size: few
V gene: TRBV11-2
CDR3 length: 16
D gene: NA
J gene: TRBJ1-1
CDR3 protein: CASSLEVSGHNTEAFF

clone size: few
V gene: TRBV3-1
CDR3 length: 17
D gene: NA
J gene: TRBJ2-3
CDR3 protein: CASSPSYGQLLTDTQYF

clone size: few
V gene: TRBV12-3/TRBV12-4
CDR3 length: 14
D gene: NA
J gene: TRBJ1-3
CDR3 protein: CASSLDASGNTIYF

clone size: few
V gene: TRBV7-6
CDR3 length: 15
D gene: NA
J gene: TRBJ1-1
CDR3 protein: CASSLARGFDTEAFF

clone size: many
V gene: TRBV18
CDR3 length: 16
D gene: NA
J gene: TRBJ2-6
CDR3 protein: CASSLTGDPGANVLTF

clone size: NA
V gene: TRBV29-1
CDR3 length: 13
D gene: NA
J gene: TRBJ2-4
CDR3 protein: CSVEAPGKDIQYF

clone size: few
V gene: TRBV27
CDR3 length: 13
D gene: NA
J gene: TRBJ2-7
CDR3 protein: CASSLLAQGEQYF

clone size: few
V gene: TRBV12-3/TRBV12-4
CDR3 length: 13
D gene: NA
J gene: TRBJ1-1
CDR3 protein: CASSFITNYQAFF

clone size: many
V gene: TRBV15
CDR3 length: 13
D gene: NA
J gene: TRBJ1-5
CDR3 protein: CATSTYTNQPQHF

clone size: NA
V gene: TRBV7-9
CDR3 length: 15
D gene: NA
J gene: TRBJ2-6
CDR3 protein: CASSLSTAGANVLTF

clone size: many
V gene: TRBV7-6
CDR3 length: 14
D gene: TRBD1
J gene: TRBJ2-7
CDR3 protein: CASSSGTDYYEQYF

clone size: many
V gene: TRBV10-2
CDR3 length: 16
D gene: NA
J gene: TRBJ1-1
CDR3 protein: CASSPSGAVLGTEAFF

clone size: NA
V gene: TRBV19
CDR3 length: 15
D gene: NA
J gene: TRBJ2-1
CDR3 protein: CASSISGRLNNEQFF

clone size: NA
V gene: TRBV7-2
CDR3 length: 14
D gene: NA
J gene: TRBJ2-5
CDR3 protein: CASSLGGRQETQYF

clone size: many
V gene: TRBV20-1
CDR3 length: 13
D gene: NA
J gene: TRBJ1-1
CDR3 protein: CSARDIRTTEAFF

clone size: many
V gene: TRBV29-1
CDR3 length: 11
D gene: NA
J gene: TRBJ1-1
CDR3 protein: CSGIYVREAFF